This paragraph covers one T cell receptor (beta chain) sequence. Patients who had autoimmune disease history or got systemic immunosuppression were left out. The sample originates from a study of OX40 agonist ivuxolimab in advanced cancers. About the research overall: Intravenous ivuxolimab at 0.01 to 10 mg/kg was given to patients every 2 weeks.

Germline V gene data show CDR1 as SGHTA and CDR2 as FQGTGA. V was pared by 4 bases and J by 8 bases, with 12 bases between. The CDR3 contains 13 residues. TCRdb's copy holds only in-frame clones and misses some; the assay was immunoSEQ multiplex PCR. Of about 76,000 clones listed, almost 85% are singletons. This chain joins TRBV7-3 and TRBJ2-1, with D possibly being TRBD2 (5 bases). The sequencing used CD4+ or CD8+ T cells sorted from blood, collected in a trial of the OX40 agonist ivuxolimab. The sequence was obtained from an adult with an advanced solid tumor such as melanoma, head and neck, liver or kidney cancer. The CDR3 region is CASSSNPGYEQFF. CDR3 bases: TGTGCCAGCAGCTCTAATCCGGGATATGAGCAGTTCTTC. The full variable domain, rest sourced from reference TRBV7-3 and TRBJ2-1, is GAGVSQTPSNKVTEKGKYVELRCDPISGHTALYWYRQSLGQGPEFLIYFQGTGAADDSGLPNDRFFAVRPEGSVSTLKIQRTERGDSAVYLCASSSNPGYEQFFGPGTRLTVL.